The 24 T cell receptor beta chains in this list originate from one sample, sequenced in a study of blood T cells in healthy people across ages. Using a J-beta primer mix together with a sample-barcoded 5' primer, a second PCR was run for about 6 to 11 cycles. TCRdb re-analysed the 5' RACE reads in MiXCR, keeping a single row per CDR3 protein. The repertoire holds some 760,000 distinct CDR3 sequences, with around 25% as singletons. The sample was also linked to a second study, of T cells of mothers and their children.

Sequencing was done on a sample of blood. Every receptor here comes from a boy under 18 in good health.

The CDR3 region is CASKNEQFF. CDR3 bases: TGTGCCAGTAAGAATGAGCAGTTCTTC. The chain combines TRBV19 with TRBJ2-1; the D is unclear. This CDR3 spans 9 amino acids. CDR1 is LNHDA and CDR2 is SQIVND in the germline V gene (reference sequence). Trimming shortened V by 7 bases and J by 7 bases, and 2 bases separated the two germline ends.

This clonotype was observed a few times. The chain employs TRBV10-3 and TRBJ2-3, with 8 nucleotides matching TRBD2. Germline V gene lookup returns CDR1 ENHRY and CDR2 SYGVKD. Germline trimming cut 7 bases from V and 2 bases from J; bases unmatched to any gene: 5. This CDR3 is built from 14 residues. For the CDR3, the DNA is TGTGCCATCATGCGGGAGGCGGCCACAGATACGCAGTATTTT. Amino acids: CAIMREAATDTQYF.

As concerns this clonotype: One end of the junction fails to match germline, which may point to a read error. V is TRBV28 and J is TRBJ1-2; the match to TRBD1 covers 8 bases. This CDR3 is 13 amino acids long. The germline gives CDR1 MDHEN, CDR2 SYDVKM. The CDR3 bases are TGTGTCAGCACAAGACAGGGGATACCTGGCTACACCTTC. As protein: CVSTRQGIPGYTF.

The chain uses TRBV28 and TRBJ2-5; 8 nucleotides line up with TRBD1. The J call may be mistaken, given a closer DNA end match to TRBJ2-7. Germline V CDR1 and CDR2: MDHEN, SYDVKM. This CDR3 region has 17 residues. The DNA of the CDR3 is TGTGCCAGCAGCCACTCCATCCGACAGGGGACCACCTACGAGCAGTACTTC. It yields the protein CASSHSIRQGTTYEQYF.

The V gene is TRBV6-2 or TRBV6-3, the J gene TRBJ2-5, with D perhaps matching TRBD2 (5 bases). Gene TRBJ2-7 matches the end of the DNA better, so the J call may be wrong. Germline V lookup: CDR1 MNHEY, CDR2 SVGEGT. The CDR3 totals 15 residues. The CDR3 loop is CASSYSSSAAYEQYF. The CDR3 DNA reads TGTGCCAGCAGTTACTCTAGTAGCGCGGCCTACGAGCAGTACTTC.

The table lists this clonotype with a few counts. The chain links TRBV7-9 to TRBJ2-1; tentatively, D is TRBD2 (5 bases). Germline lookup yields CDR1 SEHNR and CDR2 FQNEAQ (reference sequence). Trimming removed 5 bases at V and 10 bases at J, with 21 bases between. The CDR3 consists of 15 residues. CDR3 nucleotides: TGTGCCAGCAGCCGTGAGGGAACGGGGTCCTTAGAGCAGTTCTTC. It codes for CASSREGTGSLEQFF.

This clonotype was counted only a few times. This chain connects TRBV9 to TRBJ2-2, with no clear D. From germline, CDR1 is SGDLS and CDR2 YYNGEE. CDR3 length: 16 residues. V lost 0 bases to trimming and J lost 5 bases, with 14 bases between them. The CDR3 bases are TGTGCCAGCAGCGTAGAAGGTGGGCCGATTACCGGGGAGCTGTTTTTT. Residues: CASSVEGGPITGELFF.

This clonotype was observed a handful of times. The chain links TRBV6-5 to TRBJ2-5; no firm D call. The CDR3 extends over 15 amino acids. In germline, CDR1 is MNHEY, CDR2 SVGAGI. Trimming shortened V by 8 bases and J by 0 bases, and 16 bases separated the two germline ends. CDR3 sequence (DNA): TGTGCCAGCGGTACACTTCAGAGTAACCAAGAGACCCAGTACTTC. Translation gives CASGTLQSNQETQYF.

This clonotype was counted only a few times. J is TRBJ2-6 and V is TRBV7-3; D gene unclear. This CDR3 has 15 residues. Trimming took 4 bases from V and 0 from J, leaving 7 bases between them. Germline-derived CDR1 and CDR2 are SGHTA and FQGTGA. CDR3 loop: CASSSTASGANVLTF. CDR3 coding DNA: TGTGCCAGCAGCTCAACAGCCTCTGGGGCCAACGTCCTGACTTTC. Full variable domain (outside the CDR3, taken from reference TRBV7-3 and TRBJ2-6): GAGVSQTPSNKVTEKGKYVELRCDPISGHTALYWYRQSLGQGPEFLIYFQGTGAADDSGLPNDRFFAVRPEGSVSTLKIQRTERGDSAVYLCASSSTASGANVLTFGAGSRLTVL.

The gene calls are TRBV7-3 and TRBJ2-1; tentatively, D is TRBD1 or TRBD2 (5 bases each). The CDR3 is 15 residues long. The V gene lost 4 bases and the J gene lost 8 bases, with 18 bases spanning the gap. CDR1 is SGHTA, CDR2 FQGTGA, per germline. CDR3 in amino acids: CASSSQAVEGDEQFF. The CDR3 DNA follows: TGTGCCAGCAGCTCACAGGCCGTCGAGGGCGATGAGCAGTTCTTC.

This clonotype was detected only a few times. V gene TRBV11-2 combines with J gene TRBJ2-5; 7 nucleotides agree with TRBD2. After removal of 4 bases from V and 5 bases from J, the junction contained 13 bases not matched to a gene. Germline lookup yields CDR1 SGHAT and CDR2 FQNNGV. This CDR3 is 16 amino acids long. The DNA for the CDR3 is TGTGCCAGCAGCTCAGCCTTTGGGGAGGGGCGGGAGACCCAGTACTTC. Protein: CASSSAFGEGRETQYF.

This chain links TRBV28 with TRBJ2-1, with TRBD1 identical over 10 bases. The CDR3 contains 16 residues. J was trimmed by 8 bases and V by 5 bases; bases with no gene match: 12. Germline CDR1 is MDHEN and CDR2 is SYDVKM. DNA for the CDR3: TGTGCCAGCAGTGGTGCAGGACAGGGGGTATTGGATGAGCAGTTCTTC. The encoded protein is CASSGAGQGVLDEQFF.

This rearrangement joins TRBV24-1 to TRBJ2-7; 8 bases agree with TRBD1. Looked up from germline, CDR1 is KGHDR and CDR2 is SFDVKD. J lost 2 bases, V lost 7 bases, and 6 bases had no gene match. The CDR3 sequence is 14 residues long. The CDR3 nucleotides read TGTGCCACCAGCGGACAGGGTAATCCCTACGAGCAGTACTTC. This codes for CATSGQGNPYEQYF.

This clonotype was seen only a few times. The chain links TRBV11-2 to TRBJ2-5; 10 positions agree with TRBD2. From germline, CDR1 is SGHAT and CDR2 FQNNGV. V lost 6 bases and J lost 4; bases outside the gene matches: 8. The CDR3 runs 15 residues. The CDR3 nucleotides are TGTGCCAGCAGTCTCGGACTAGCGGACCGAGAGACCCAGTACTTC. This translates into CASSLGLADRETQYF.

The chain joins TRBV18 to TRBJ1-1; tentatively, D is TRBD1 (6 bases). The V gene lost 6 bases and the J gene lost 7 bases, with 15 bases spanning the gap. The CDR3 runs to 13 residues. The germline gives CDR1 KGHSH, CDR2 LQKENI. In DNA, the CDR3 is TGTGCCAGCTCCCCCGGGACACGGCTTGAAGCTTTCTTT. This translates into CASSPGTRLEAFF.

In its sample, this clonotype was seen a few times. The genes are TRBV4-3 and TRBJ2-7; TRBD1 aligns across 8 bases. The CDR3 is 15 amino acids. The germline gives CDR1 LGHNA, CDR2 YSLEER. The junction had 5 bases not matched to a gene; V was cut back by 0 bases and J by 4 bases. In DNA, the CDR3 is TGCGCCAGCAGCCAAGAGCGGACAGGGCTTTACGAGCAGTACTTC. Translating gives CASSQERTGLYEQYF.

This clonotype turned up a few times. The CDR3 sequence: CASKLGQGTDTQYF. CDR3 DNA sequence: TGTGCCAGCAAATTGGGACAGGGAACAGATACGCAGTATTTT. This chain uses TRBV12-3 or TRBV12-4 with TRBJ2-3; 9 nucleotides align to TRBD1. The J segment lost 3 bases and the V segment lost 7 bases, leaving 5 bases of the junction unmatched. This CDR3 is 14 amino acids long.

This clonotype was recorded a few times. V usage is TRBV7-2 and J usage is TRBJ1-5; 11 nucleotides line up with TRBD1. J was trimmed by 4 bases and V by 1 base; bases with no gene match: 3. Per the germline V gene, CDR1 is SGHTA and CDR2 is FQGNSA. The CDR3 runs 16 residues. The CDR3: CASSLEGTGGNQPQHF. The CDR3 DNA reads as TGTGCCAGCAGCTTAGAGGGGACAGGGGGAAATCAGCCCCAGCATTTT.

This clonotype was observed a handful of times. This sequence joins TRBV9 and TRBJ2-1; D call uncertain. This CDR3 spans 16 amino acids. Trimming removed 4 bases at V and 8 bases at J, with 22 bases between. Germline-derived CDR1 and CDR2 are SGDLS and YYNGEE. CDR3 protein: CASSSHPLLPQYEQFF. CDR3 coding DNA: TGTGCCAGCAGCTCCCACCCCTTATTGCCCCAATATGAGCAGTTCTTC.

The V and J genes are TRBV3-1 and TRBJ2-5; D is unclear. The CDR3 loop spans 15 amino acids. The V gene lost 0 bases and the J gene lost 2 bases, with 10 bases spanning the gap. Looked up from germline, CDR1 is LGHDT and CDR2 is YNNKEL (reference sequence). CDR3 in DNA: TGTGCCAGCAGCCAAGAAAAGGGTACGCAAGAGACCCAGTACTTC. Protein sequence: CASSQEKGTQETQYF.

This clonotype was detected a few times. CDR3 coding DNA: TGTGCCAGCAGTCCTGCTGGGGGATGGGACGCGTTTAAAACTAATGAAAAACTGTTTTTT. It codes for CASSPAGGWDAFKTNEKLFF. The chain joins TRBV4-2 to TRBJ1-4, with D perhaps matching TRBD1 (5 bases). Trimming left V 6 bases short and J 1 base short, with 27 bases between. Germline V CDR1 and CDR2: LGHNA, YNFKEQ. The CDR3 length is 20 residues.

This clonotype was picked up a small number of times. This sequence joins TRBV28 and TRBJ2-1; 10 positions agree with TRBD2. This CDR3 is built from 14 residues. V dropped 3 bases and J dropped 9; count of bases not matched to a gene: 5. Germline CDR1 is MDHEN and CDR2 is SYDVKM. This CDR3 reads CASSFPGLATEQFF. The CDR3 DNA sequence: TGTGCCAGCAGTTTCCCGGGACTAGCGACTGAGCAGTTCTTC.

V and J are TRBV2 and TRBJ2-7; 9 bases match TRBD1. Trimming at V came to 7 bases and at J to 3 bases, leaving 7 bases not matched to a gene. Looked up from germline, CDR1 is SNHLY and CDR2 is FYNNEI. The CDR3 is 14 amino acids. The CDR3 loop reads CASNPGTGNYEQYF. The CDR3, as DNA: TGTGCCAGCAATCCCGGGACAGGGAACTACGAGCAGTACTTC.

CDR3 in DNA: TGTGCCAGCAGCAGAGGGACAGGGAGCCAAGAGACCCAGTACTTC. Its protein is CASSRGTGSQETQYF. The rearrangement links TRBV7-9 to TRBJ2-5; TRBD1 agrees at 9 bases. Germline CDR1 SEHNR, CDR2 FQNEAQ (reference sequence). V shed 5 bases, J shed 1 base, and the junction held 5 bases outside the gene matches. The CDR3 contains 15 residues.